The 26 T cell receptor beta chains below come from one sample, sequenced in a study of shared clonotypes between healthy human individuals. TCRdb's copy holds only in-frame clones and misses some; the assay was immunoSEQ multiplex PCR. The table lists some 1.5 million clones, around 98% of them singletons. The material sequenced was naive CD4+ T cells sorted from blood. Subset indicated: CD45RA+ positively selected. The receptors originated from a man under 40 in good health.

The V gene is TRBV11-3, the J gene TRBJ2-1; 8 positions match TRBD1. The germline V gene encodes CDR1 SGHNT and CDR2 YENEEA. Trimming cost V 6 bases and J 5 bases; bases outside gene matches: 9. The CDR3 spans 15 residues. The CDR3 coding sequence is TGTGCCAGCAGTACAGGACAGGGTTCCGACAATGAGCAGTTCTTC. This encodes CASSTGQGSDNEQFF.

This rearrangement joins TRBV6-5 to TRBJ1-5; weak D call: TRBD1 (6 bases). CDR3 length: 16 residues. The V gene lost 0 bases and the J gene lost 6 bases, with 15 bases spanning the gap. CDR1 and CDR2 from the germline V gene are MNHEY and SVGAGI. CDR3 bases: TGTGCCAGCAGTTACTCGGGTGGCGGGGGCGGTCAGCCCCAGCATTTT. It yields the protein CASSYSGGGGGQPQHF.

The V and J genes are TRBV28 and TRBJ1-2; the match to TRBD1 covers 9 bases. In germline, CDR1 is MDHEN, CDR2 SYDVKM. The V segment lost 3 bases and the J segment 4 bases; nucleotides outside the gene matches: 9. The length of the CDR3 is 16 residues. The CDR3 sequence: CASSLDRGMVAYGYTF. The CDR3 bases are TGTGCCAGCAGTTTGGACAGGGGAATGGTGGCCTATGGCTACACCTTC.

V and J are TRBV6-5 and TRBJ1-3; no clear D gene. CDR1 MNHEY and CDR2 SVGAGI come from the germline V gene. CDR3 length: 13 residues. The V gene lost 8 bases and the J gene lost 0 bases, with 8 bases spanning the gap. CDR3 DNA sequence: TGTGCCAGCCGACTTAGCTCTGGAAACACCATATATTTT. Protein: CASRLSSGNTIYF.

The chain's CDR3 is CASRPSRGDSSYEQYF. The CDR3 bases are TGTGCCAGCAGACCCTCGCGAGGGGACAGTTCCTACGAGCAGTACTTC. The chain joins TRBV7-9 to TRBJ2-7, with TRBD1 identical over 7 bases. CDR3 length: 16 residues. V dropped 6 bases and J dropped 1; count of bases not matched to a gene: 12. Germline V lookup: CDR1 SEHNR, CDR2 FQNEAQ (reference sequence).

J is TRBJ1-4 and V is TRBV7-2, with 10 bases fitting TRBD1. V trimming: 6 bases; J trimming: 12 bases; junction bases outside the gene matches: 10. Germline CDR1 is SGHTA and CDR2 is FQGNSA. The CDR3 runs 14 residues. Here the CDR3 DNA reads TGTGCCAGCAGGTCGACAGGGGGCCCCTTAGAACTGTTTTTT. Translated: CASRSTGGPLELFF. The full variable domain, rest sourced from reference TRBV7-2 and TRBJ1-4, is GAGVSQSPSNKVTEKGKDVELRCDPISGHTALYWYRQSLGQGLEFLIYFQGNSAPDKSGLPSDRFSAERTGGSVSTLTIQRTQQEDSAVYLCASRSTGGPLELFFGSGTQLSVL.

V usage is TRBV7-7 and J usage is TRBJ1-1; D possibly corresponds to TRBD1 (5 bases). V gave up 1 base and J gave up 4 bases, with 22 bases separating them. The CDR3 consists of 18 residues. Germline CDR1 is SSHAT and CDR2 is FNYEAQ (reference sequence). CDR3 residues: CASSLEVLTGGCCTEAFF. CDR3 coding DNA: TGTGCCAGCAGCTTAGAGGTGCTGACCGGGGGATGTTGCACTGAAGCTTTCTTT.

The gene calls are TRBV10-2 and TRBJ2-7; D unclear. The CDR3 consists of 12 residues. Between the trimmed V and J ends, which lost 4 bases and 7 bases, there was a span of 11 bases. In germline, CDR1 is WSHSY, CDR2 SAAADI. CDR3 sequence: CASSVTPSEQYF. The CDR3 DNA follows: TGCGCCAGCAGTGTGACGCCATCGGAGCAGTACTTC.

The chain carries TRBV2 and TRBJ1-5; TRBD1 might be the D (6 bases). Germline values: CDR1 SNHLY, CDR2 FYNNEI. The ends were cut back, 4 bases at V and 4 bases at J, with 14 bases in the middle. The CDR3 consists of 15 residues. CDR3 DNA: TGTGCCAGCAGTGGGTGGACAGCCTTAAATCAGCCCCAGCATTTT. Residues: CASSGWTALNQPQHF.

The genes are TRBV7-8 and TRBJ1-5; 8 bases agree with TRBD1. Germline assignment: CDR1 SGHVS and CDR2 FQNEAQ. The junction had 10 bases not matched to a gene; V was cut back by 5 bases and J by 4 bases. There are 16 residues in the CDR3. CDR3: CASSPRQGLRNQPQHF. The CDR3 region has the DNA TGTGCCAGCAGCCCCCGACAGGGGTTGCGAAATCAGCCCCAGCATTTT.

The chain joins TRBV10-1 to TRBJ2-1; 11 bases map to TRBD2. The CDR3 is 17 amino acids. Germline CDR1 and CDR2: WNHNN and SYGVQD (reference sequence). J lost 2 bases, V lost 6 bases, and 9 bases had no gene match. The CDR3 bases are TGCGCCAGCAGCCCTCGGCTAGCGGGAGGAACCTACAATGAGCAGTTCTTC. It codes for CASSPRLAGGTYNEQFF.

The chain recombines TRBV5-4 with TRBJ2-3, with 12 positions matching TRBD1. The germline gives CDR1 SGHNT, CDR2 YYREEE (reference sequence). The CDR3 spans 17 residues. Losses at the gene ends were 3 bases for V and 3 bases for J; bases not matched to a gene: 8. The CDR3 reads CASSWGTGGAGTDTQYF. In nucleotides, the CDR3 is TGTGCCAGCAGCTGGGGGACAGGGGGCGCCGGGACAGATACGCAGTATTTT.

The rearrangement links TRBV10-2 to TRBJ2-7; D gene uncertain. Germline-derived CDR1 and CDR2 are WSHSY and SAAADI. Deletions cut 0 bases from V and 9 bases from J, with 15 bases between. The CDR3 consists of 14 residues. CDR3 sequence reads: CASSESGGSTRQYF. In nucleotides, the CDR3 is TGCGCCAGCAGTGAGTCGGGCGGATCTACGAGGCAGTACTTC.

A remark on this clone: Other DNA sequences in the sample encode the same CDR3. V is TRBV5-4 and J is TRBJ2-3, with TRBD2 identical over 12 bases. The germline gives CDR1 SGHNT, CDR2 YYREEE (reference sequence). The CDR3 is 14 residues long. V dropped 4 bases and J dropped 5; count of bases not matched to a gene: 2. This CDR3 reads CASSPGLAGDTQYF. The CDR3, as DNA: TGTGCCAGCAGCCCGGGACTAGCGGGAGATACGCAGTATTTT.

The CDR3 DNA follows: TGTGCCTGGAGTTTAACCGCGGGGCCGCTGAATACGCAGTATTTT. As protein: CAWSLTAGPLNTQYF. The J gene is TRBJ2-3, the V gene TRBV30; D is possibly TRBD2 (6 bases). The CDR3 length is 15 residues. Per the germline V gene, CDR1 is GTSNPN and CDR2 is SVGIG (reference sequence). V was clipped by 2 bases and J by 7 bases, with 19 bases between them.

The CDR3 loop is CASSLGSVHTISNQPQHF. The CDR3 coding sequence is TGTGCCAGCAGCCTCGGAAGCGTACACACTATCAGCAATCAGCCCCAGCATTTT. The chain couples TRBV5-8 to TRBJ1-5; D remains ambiguous. Germline CDR1 reads SGHTS; CDR2 reads YDEGEE. With 4 bases removed from V and 1 base from J, the gap between germline ends came to 21 bases. This CDR3 comprises 18 residues.

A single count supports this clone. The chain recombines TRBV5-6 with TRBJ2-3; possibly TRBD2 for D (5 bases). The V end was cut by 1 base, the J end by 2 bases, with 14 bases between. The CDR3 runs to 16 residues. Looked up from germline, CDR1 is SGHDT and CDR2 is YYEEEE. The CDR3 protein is CASSLLRTGITDTQYF. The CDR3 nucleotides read TGTGCCAGCAGCTTGTTAAGGACGGGGATCACAGATACGCAGTATTTT.

The CDR3, as DNA: TGTGCCAGCAGCTCCCAGCGGGAGAGGAATGAGCAGTTCTTC. Amino acids: CASSSQRERNEQFF. This chain connects TRBV11-3 to TRBJ2-1; 8 nucleotides align to TRBD2. Germline V gene sequence: CDR1 SGHNT, CDR2 YENEEA. The CDR3 has 14 residues. The V segment lost 4 bases and the J segment 7 bases; nucleotides outside the gene matches: 6.

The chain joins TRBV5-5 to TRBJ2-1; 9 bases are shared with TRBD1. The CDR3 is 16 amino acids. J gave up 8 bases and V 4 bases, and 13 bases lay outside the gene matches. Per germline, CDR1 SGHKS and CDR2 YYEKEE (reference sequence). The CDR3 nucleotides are TGTGCCAGCAGCCCCGCCGGGACAGGGATCGGGTATGAGCAGTTCTTC. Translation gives CASSPAGTGIGYEQFF.

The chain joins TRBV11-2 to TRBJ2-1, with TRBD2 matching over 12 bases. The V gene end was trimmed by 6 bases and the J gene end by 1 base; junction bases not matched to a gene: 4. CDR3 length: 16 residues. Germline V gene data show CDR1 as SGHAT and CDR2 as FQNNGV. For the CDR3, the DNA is TGTGCCAGCAGGACGACTAGCGGGAGATCCTACAATGAGCAGTTCTTC. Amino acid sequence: CASRTTSGRSYNEQFF.

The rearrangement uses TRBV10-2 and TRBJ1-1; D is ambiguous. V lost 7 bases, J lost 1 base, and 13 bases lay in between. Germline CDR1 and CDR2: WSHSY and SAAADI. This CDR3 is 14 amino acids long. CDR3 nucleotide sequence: TGCGCCAGCACCCTGACCTCGGGGAACACTGAAGCTTTCTTT. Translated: CASTLTSGNTEAFF.

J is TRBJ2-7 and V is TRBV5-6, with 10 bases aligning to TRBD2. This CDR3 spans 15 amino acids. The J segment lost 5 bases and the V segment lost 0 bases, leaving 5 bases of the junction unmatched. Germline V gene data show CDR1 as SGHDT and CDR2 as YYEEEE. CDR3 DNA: TGTGCCAGCAGCTTGGAGCTAGCGGGAGATCACGAGCAGTACTTC. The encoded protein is CASSLELAGDHEQYF.

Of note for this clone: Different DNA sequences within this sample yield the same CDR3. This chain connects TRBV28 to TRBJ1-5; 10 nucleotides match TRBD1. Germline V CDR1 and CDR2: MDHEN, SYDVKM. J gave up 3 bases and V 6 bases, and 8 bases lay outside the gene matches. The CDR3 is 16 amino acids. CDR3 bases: TGTGCCAGCAGAGAACCGGGACAGGGGTACAATCAGCCCCAGCATTTT. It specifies CASREPGQGYNQPQHF.

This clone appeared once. CDR3 residues: CASRPRGLAGYEQYF. In DNA form, the CDR3 reads TGTGCCAGCAGGCCCCGCGGACTAGCGGGCTACGAGCAGTACTTC. V gene TRBV27 combines with J gene TRBJ2-7; 11 bases map to TRBD2. V was clipped by 6 bases and J by 3 bases; unmatched bases: 7. The CDR3 extends over 15 amino acids. Germline V lookup: CDR1 MNHEY, CDR2 SMNVEV (reference sequence).

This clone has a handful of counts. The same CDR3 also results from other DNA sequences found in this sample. CDR3: CASSLVGSYEQYF. The CDR3 DNA reads TGTGCCAGCAGCTTGGTGGGGTCCTACGAGCAGTACTTC. The chain combines TRBV5-4 with TRBJ2-7, with D hard to call. There are 13 residues in the CDR3. V lost 0 bases, J lost 1 base, and 5 bases lay in between. Germline-derived CDR1 and CDR2 are SGHNT and YYREEE (reference sequence).

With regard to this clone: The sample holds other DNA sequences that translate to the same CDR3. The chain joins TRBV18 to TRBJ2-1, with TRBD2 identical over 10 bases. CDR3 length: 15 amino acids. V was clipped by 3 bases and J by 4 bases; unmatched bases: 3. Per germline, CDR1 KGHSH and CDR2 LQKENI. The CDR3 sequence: CASSPGTSDYNEQFF. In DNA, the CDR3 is TGTGCCAGCTCACCCGGGACTAGCGATTACAATGAGCAGTTCTTC.